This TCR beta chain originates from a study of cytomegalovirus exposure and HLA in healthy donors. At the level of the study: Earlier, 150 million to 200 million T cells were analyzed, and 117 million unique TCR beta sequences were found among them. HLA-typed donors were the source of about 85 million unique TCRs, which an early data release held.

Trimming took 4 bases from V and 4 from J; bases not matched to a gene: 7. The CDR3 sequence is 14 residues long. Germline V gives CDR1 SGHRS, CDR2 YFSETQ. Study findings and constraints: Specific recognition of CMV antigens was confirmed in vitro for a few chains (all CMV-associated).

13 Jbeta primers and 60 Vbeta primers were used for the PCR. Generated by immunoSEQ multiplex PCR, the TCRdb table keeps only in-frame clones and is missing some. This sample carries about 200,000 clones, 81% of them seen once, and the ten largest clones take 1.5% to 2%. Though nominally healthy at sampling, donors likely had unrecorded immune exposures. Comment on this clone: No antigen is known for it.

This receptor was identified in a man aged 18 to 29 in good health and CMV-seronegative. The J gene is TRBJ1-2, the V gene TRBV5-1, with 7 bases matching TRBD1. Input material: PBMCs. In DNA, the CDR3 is TGCGCCAGCAGCGTTCGAGGGACAGCCTATGGCTACACCTTC. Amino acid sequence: CASSVRGTAYGYTF.